What follows describes a single T cell receptor beta chain. Its antigen remains unknown. This entry belongs to a study of cytomegalovirus exposure and HLA in healthy donors. Background on the study: Among the roughly 370 genotyped donors, approximately 80% were placed in the Caucasian-associated ancestry cluster. Study-wide results and limits: There was a cluster of highly shared sequence variants that was likely a sequencing artifact. Usually a TCR sequence was rare, but some public TCRs were found in many donors.

Use of 60 Vbeta and 13 Jbeta primers characterized the PCR. The protocol was immunoSEQ multiplex PCR, while the TCRdb copy is restricted to in-frame clones and leaves out a portion. Of around 59,000 clones listed, roughly four fifths were seen once; the top ten hold roughly 1.5%. Sequenced material: PBMCs. The source is a human donor in good health.

This CDR3 reads CASSIGTGVQRKEAFF. CDR3 coding DNA: TGTGCCAGCAGCATTGGGACAGGGGTTCAGAGAAAAGAAGCTTTCTTT. The V gene is TRBV13, the J gene TRBJ1-1; 10 bases align to TRBD1. CDR1 PRHDT and CDR2 FYEKMQ come from the germline V gene (reference sequence). Unmatched junction bases numbered 14, after V lost 5 bases and J lost 8 bases. The CDR3 is made up of 16 amino acids. Full variable domain (rest looked up from reference TRBV13 and TRBJ1-1): AAGVIQSPRHLIKEKRETATLKCYPIPRHDTVYWYQQGPGQDPQFLISFYEKMQSDKGSIPDRFSAQQFSDYHSELNMSSLELGDSALYFCASSIGTGVQRKEAFFGQGTRLTVV.